The 13 T cell receptor beta chains presented below share a single source sample, sequenced in a study of blood T cell repertoires in COVID-19. The repertoire was sequenced with immunoSEQ multiplex PCR; TCRdb's copy has only in-frame clones and lacks some. The data show approximately 230,000 clones, just under 85% seen once. Sequencing was performed on PBMCs or T cells enriched from blood (not recorded which). The receptors shown here come from a man aged 35 to 55 who had recovered from COVID-19.

The J gene is TRBJ1-1, the V gene TRBV19; possibly TRBD1 for D (5 bases). CDR3 length equals 14 residues. V gave up 7 bases and J gave up 8 bases, with 20 bases separating them. CDR1 is LNHDA and CDR2 is SQIVND in the germline V gene (reference sequence). The CDR3 DNA is TGTGCCAGTAATTTTAGGCTTGGGGCAGGAGAAGCTTTCTTT. Translated: CASNFRLGAGEAFF.

The chain has TRBV4-1 and TRBJ1-6; 9 nucleotides agree with TRBD1. After removal of 2 bases from V and 2 bases from J, the junction contained 10 bases not matched to a gene. This CDR3 contains 19 residues. The germline V gene has CDR1 MGHRA and CDR2 YSYEKL. Written as DNA, the CDR3 is TGCGCCAGCAGCCAAACCGGGACAGGGAGGGTGACCTATAATTCACCCCTCCACTTT. As protein: CASSQTGTGRVTYNSPLHF.

The chain joins TRBV7-2 to TRBJ1-6; tentatively, D is TRBD1 (6 bases). Germline V CDR1 and CDR2: SGHTA, FQGNSA. With 7 bases removed from V and 6 bases from J, the gap between germline ends came to 13 bases. This CDR3 is 14 amino acids long. The CDR3, as DNA: TGTGCCAGCATCTCCGGGACAAGTAATTCACCCCTCCACTTT. This gives the protein CASISGTSNSPLHF.

The chain couples TRBV10-3 to TRBJ2-2; D call uncertain. Looked up from germline, CDR1 is ENHRY and CDR2 is SYGVKD. The CDR3 covers 14 residues. The ends were cut back, 10 bases at V and 1 base at J, with 13 bases in the middle. In DNA, the CDR3 is TGTGCCACCACGGCGGCACTGAACACCGGGGAGCTGTTTTTT. This codes for CATTAALNTGELFF.

The chain has TRBV27 and TRBJ2-2, with 8 positions matching TRBD2. The germline V gene has CDR1 MNHEY and CDR2 SMNVEV (reference sequence). The junction had 13 bases not matched to a gene; V was cut back by 6 bases and J by 7 bases. This CDR3 contains 16 residues. The CDR3 coding sequence is TGTGCCAGCAGCGCGCGGGAGCGGGGGCTGGGCGGGGAGCTGTTTTTT. Translating gives CASSARERGLGGELFF.

The J gene is TRBJ1-2, the V gene TRBV4-3; 8 bases are a match to TRBD1. This CDR3 contains 20 residues. CDR1 is LGHNA, CDR2 YSLEER, per germline. V was pared by 0 bases and J by 4 bases, with 19 bases of the junction left unmatched. The DNA for the CDR3 is TGCGCCAGCAGCCAAGAGAGCTCTCATAGGGCAGGGGGCGGCGGCTATGGCTACACCTTC. Protein: CASSQESSHRAGGGGYGYTF.

The V gene is TRBV4-3, the J gene TRBJ1-1; perhaps TRBD1 as D (6 bases). Per germline, CDR1 LGHNA and CDR2 YSLEER. V was cut by 2 bases and J by 8 bases, with 12 bases left in between. The CDR3 is 13 residues long. CDR3 protein: CASSQRYGTEAFF. The CDR3 bases are TGCGCCAGCAGCCAAAGATACGGGACAGAAGCTTTCTTT.

This clone was detected only a few times. This sequence joins TRBV6-5 and TRBJ1-2; 8 bases line up with TRBD1. With 5 bases clipped from V and 4 bases from J, the junction kept 6 bases outside the gene matches. Germline-derived CDR1 and CDR2 are MNHEY and SVGAGI. The length of the CDR3 is 14 residues. The CDR3 DNA reads TGTGCCAGCAGTCGACAGGGGTTCTCCTATGGCTACACCTTC. Translating it yields CASSRQGFSYGYTF.

The chain uses TRBV3-1 (or the pseudogene TRBV3-2) and TRBJ1-6, with 8 nucleotides matching TRBD1. The CDR3 length is 15 residues. V lost 0 bases to trimming and J lost 8 bases; unmatched junction nucleotides: 3. In germline, CDR1 is LGHDT, CDR2 YNNKEL (reference sequence). DNA of the CDR3: TGTGCCAGCAGCCAAGAACCAGGGGGCTATTCACCCCTCCACTTT. This gives the protein CASSQEPGGYSPLHF.

The V call is TRBV3-1 (or the pseudogene TRBV3-2), the J call TRBJ1-2, with TRBD1 matching over 8 bases. V was clipped by 3 bases and J by 4 bases; unmatched bases: 1. This CDR3 spans 13 amino acids. Germline-derived CDR1 and CDR2 are LGHDT and YNNKEL (reference sequence). The DNA of the CDR3 is TGTGCCAGCAGCCAGGACAGGGCCTATGGCTACACCTTC. Amino acid sequence: CASSQDRAYGYTF.

V is TRBV6-1 and J is TRBJ1-1; D might be TRBD1 (6 bases). Germline V lookup: CDR1 MNHNS, CDR2 SASEGT. Trimming took off 4 bases at V and 1 base at J, with 16 bases between the two ends. The CDR3 contains 16 residues. In DNA form, the CDR3 reads TGTGCCAGCAGTGCCCGACGAGGGGGGGCGAACACTGAAGCTTTCTTT. This codes for CASSARRGGANTEAFF.

V usage is TRBV18 and J usage is TRBJ2-6, with D unresolved. V was cut by 6 bases and J by 2 bases, with 14 bases left in between. The V gene's germline CDR1 is KGHSH and CDR2 LQKENI. CDR3 length: 16 amino acids. In DNA form, the CDR3 reads TGTGCCAGCTCGAAGGAGTTGGTGGCTGGGGCCAACGTCCTGACTTTC. Translated, it gives CASSKELVAGANVLTF. Looking up the rest from reference TRBV18 and TRBJ2-6 gives the full variable domain: NAGVMQNPRHLVRRRGQEARLRCSPMKGHSHVYWYRQLPEEGLKFMVYLQKENIIDESGMPKERFSAEFPKEGPSILRIQQVVRGDSAAYFCASSKELVAGANVLTFGAGSRLTVL.

This rearrangement joins TRBV5-1 to TRBJ1-2; 8 bases align to TRBD1. V gave up 5 bases and J gave up 8 bases; unmatched junction bases: 11. This CDR3 region has 14 residues. Per the germline V gene, CDR1 is SGHRS and CDR2 is YFSETQ. CDR3 nucleotides: TGCGCCAGCAGAACAACCACAGGGGGGGAAGGCTACACCTTC. This sequence encodes CASRTTTGGEGYTF. The whole variable domain, remainder taken from reference TRBV5-1 and TRBJ1-2, is KAGVTQTPRYLIKTRGQQVTLSCSPISGHRSVSWYQQTPGQGLQFLFEYFSETQRNKGNFPGRFSGRQFSNSRSEMNVSTLELGDSALYLCASRTTTGGEGYTFGSGTRLTVV.